This T cell receptor (beta chain) appears in the sequencing data of a study of cytomegalovirus exposure and HLA in healthy donors. Regarding the study as a whole: Donors were assumed by presence/absence analyses to have roughly uniform sequencing depth.

Deletions cut 3 bases from V and 0 bases from J, with 18 bases between. Germline values: CDR1 LGHNT, CDR2 FRNRAP. This CDR3 has 18 residues. For this clone: Its antigen is undetermined.

The PCR was carried out with 60 Vbeta primers and 13 Jbeta primers. The method was immunoSEQ multiplex PCR; TCRdb's version includes in-frame clones alone and lacks a portion of them. The data show 180,000 or so clones, 75% to 80% seen once. J is TRBJ2-1 and V is TRBV12-5, with D possibly being TRBD2 (6 bases). The clonotype comes from a man aged 40-49 years in good health and CMV-seropositive. Input material: PBMCs. The CDR3 DNA sequence: TGTGCTAGTGGTTTACCCCCCGGGGGTCCGAGCTCCTACAATGAGCAGTTCTTC. Translated: CASGLPPGGPSSYNEQFF.